One sample yielded the 27 T cell receptor beta chains listed below, sequenced in a study of Ad26.COV2.S vaccination and SARS-CoV-2 variants (dated by TCRdb to the early 2020s). The method behind the library was the immunoSEQ multiplex PCR assay. In TCRdb, the immuneACCESS table is reduced to in-frame sequences with V and J assigned. These tables do not hold every clone; where another copy was compared, an unresolved V gene accounts for under half, and the others remain unexplained. Across this sample there are around 300,000 clones, with 88% seen only once. The ten largest clonotypes hold 6.4% of the sample. Interpreted using the paper, the treatment or condition label stands for: 15 to 20 received Ad26.COV2.S at low or high dose, single or two shots; roughly five received placebo; per-sample allocation not given. Repertoires of vaccine and placebo recipients were sequenced from samples taken on day 63 after the first injection.

Specimen: peripheral blood, collected in a trial of Ad26.COV2.S vaccine versus placebo. These TCRs come from a person aged 18 to 65 who received the Ad26.COV2.S COVID-19 vaccine or a placebo.

The V and J genes are TRBV29-1 and TRBJ1-1, with TRBD1 as a possible D gene (6 bases). The CDR3 contains 13 residues. V was shortened by 6 bases and J by 3 bases, with 14 bases between the two germline ends. Germline loops: CDR1 SQVTM, CDR2 ANQGSEA. Written as DNA, the CDR3 is TGCAGCGTCGAGACCGGGGGCGACACTGAAGCTTTCTTT. This encodes CSVETGGDTEAFF.

The V call is TRBV4-1, the J call TRBJ1-5, with TRBD1 as a possible D gene (6 bases). V shed 1 base and J shed 1 base, with 8 bases lying between them. The CDR3 is 15 amino acids. The germline V gene encodes CDR1 MGHRA and CDR2 YSYEKL. CDR3 loop: CASSQAGESNQPQHF. CDR3 in DNA: TGCGCCAGCAGCCAAGCAGGGGAAAGCAATCAGCCCCAGCATTTT.

Turning to this clone: The sample holds other DNA sequences that translate to the same CDR3. This rearrangement joins TRBV27 to TRBJ1-2, with D unresolved. The CDR3 extends over 13 amino acids. V was shortened by 2 bases and J by 2 bases, with 6 bases between the two germline ends. Per the germline V gene, CDR1 is MNHEY and CDR2 is SMNVEV (reference sequence). In DNA form, the CDR3 reads TGTGCCAGCAGTTTAAGTGGAAACTATGGCTACACCTTC. It codes for CASSLSGNYGYTF.

This chain uses TRBV15 with TRBJ1-2; possibly TRBD1 for D (6 bases). V gave up 2 bases and J gave up 4 bases, with 14 bases separating them. There are 15 residues in the CDR3. Per the germline V gene, CDR1 is LNHNV and CDR2 is YYDKDF (reference sequence). CDR3 region: CATSRPARGLYGYTF. DNA of the CDR3: TGTGCCACCAGCAGACCTGCCAGGGGCCTCTATGGCTACACCTTC.

This rearrangement joins TRBV4-2 to TRBJ1-1; no clear D. In germline, CDR1 is LGHNA, CDR2 YNFKEQ. Trimming removed 2 bases at V and 3 bases at J, with 10 bases between. This CDR3 comprises 14 residues. The CDR3 DNA sequence: TGTGCCAGCAGCCAAAGCACGGGGTACACTGAAGCTTTCTTT. This sequence encodes CASSQSTGYTEAFF.

This rearrangement joins TRBV5-8 to TRBJ1-1, with D possibly being TRBD1 (5 bases). The CDR3 covers 12 residues. Germline V gene lookup returns CDR1 SGHTS and CDR2 YDEGEE. V was trimmed by 7 bases and J by 8 bases, leaving 15 bases between them. The CDR3 region has the DNA TGTGCCAGCGGGGGGGTGGTCAGGGAAGCTTTCTTT. Translated, it gives CASGGVVREAFF. The full variable domain, rest sourced from reference TRBV5-8 and TRBJ1-1, is EAGVTQSPTHLIKTRGQQATLRCSPISGHTSVYWYQQALGLGLQFLLWYDEGEERNRGNFPPRFSGRQFPNYSSELNVNALELEDSALYLCASGGVVREAFFGQGTRLTVV.

The CDR3 loop is CASSRTGDNSPLHF. CDR3 sequence (DNA): TGCGCCAGCAGTCGGACAGGGGACAATTCACCCCTCCACTTT. V gene TRBV5-1 combines with J gene TRBJ1-6; 9 bases are a match to TRBD1. The J segment lost 7 bases and the V segment lost 5 bases, leaving 4 bases of the junction unmatched. CDR3 size: 14 residues. Germline V lookup: CDR1 SGHRS, CDR2 YFSETQ.

The genes are TRBV3-1 (or the pseudogene TRBV3-2) and TRBJ1-6, with 7 bases fitting TRBD1. This CDR3 has 14 residues. V dropped 4 bases and J dropped 7; count of bases not matched to a gene: 4. From germline, CDR1 is LGHDT and CDR2 YNNKEL (reference sequence). CDR3 amino acids: CASSPRDRNSPLHF. DNA for the CDR3: TGTGCCAGCAGCCCCAGGGACAGAAATTCACCCCTCCACTTT.

The sample holds a few counts of this clone. The rearrangement uses TRBV18 and TRBJ1-2; D is unclear. CDR3 length: 15 amino acids. Between the trimmed V and J ends, which lost 2 bases and 4 bases, there was a span of 14 bases. Germline values: CDR1 KGHSH, CDR2 LQKENI. CDR3 bases: TGTGCCAGCTCACCAGGAAGTGAGGGTAGCTATGGCTACACCTTC. This sequence encodes CASSPGSEGSYGYTF.

The chain employs TRBV5-1 and TRBJ1-2; D ambiguous. Trimming shortened V by 3 bases and J by 4 bases, and 19 bases separated the two germline ends. In germline, CDR1 is SGHRS, CDR2 YFSETQ. CDR3 length equals 16 residues. The CDR3 loop is CASSSSTSYRTYGYTF. The DNA for the CDR3 is TGCGCCAGCAGCTCCTCGACAAGCTATAGAACCTATGGCTACACCTTC.

Only a few counts were recorded for this clone. The chain links TRBV19 to TRBJ1-5; D may be TRBD1 (6 bases). CDR1 and CDR2 from the germline V gene are LNHDA and SQIVND (reference sequence). CDR3 length equals 17 residues. Between the trimmed V and J ends, which lost 1 base and 0 bases, there was a span of 13 bases. The CDR3 protein is CASSIGSGALSNQPQHF. DNA for the CDR3: TGTGCCAGTAGTATAGGGTCAGGGGCCCTTAGCAATCAGCCCCAGCATTTT.

The chain joins TRBV28 to TRBJ1-5, with 10 bases aligning to TRBD1. The CDR3 has 13 residues. Losses at the gene ends were 8 bases for V and 7 bases for J; bases not matched to a gene: 5. Per germline, CDR1 MDHEN and CDR2 SYDVKM. The CDR3 bases are TGTGCCAGCCGACAGGGGGCGAAACAGCCCCAGCATTTT. It specifies CASRQGAKQPQHF.

The genes are TRBV11-2 and TRBJ2-1; D is unclear. The germline V and J ends were trimmed by 8 bases and 3 bases, with 23 bases remaining between them. Germline V gives CDR1 SGHAT, CDR2 FQNNGV. The CDR3 totals 17 residues. As DNA, the CDR3 is TGTGCCAGCTCCCGGTTGTCTGACAAAGGAAACTACAATGAGCAGTTCTTC. The encoded protein is CASSRLSDKGNYNEQFF.

This clone was counted a single time. The genes are TRBV15 and TRBJ2-1, with unresolved D. V shed 5 bases and J shed 4 bases, with 12 bases lying between them. Germline-derived CDR1 and CDR2 are LNHNV and YYDKDF (reference sequence). The CDR3 totals 14 residues. In DNA form, the CDR3 reads TGTGCCACCAGCGAGAGAAGGGTTTACAATGAGCAGTTCTTC. Encoded protein: CATSERRVYNEQFF.

The rearrangement uses TRBV7-2 and TRBJ2-7; D call uncertain. The V end was cut by 2 bases, the J end by 0 bases, with 14 bases between. Germline V gives CDR1 SGHTA, CDR2 FQGNSA. CDR3 length: 16 residues. The DNA of the CDR3 is TGTGCCAGCAGCTTAAATCCCCCGCCATTCTCCTACGAGCAGTACTTC. Translation gives CASSLNPPPFSYEQYF.

This clone has a handful of counts. This rearrangement joins TRBV30 to TRBJ1-5; TRBD1 is a possible D gene (5 bases). Trimming cost V 2 bases and J 4 bases, with 9 bases left between them. Germline V lookup: CDR1 GTSNPN, CDR2 SVGIG (reference sequence). There are 13 residues in the CDR3. CDR3 sequence: CAWSPRVNQPQHF. CDR3 nucleotide sequence: TGTGCCTGGAGTCCCAGGGTTAATCAGCCCCAGCATTTT.

This chain connects TRBV2 to TRBJ2-3; no clear D. This CDR3 spans 12 amino acids. V lost 5 bases and J 4 bases, leaving 7 bases between the germline ends. Germline CDR1 and CDR2: SNHLY and FYNNEI. In DNA, the CDR3 is TGTGCCAGCAGTACTATGGCAGATACGCAGTATTTT. Translation gives CASSTMADTQYF.

This CDR3 reads CASSPPGRISYGYTF. DNA of the CDR3: TGTGCCAGCTCACCACCGGGGCGGATTTCTTATGGCTACACCTTC. This chain connects TRBV18 to TRBJ1-2; TRBD1 is a possible D gene (5 bases). This CDR3 has 15 residues. The germline gives CDR1 KGHSH, CDR2 LQKENI. V dropped 0 bases and J dropped 5 bases, with 13 bases sitting between them.

The chain combines TRBV29-1 with TRBJ2-2, with D possibly matching TRBD1 (6 bases). This CDR3 is built from 13 residues. Germline assignment: CDR1 SQVTM and CDR2 ANQGSEA. Trimming removed 3 bases from V and 5 bases from J, with 10 bases in between. DNA for the CDR3: TGCAGCGTTGATCAGGGGTTGACCGGGGAGCTGTTTTTT. Translating it yields CSVDQGLTGELFF.

This chain joins TRBV30 and TRBJ1-4, with 7 nucleotides matching TRBD1. The germline CDR1 and CDR2 sequences are GTSNPN and SVGIG (reference sequence). With V trimmed by 4 bases and J by 5 bases, 4 bases remained unmatched. This CDR3 is 13 amino acids long. The CDR3 DNA reads as TGTGCCTGGAACCCACAGGGGAATGAAAAACTGTTTTTT. This translates into CAWNPQGNEKLFF.

The chain couples TRBV19 to TRBJ1-5; TRBD1 matches 7 bases. CDR1 is LNHDA and CDR2 is SQIVND in the germline V gene (reference sequence). J gave up 5 bases and V 2 bases, and 3 bases lay outside the gene matches. This CDR3 region has 14 residues. The DNA of the CDR3 is TGTGCCAGTAGTATAAGACAGGGTGATCAGCCCCAGCATTTT. As protein: CASSIRQGDQPQHF. Full variable domain (missing parts from reference TRBV19 and TRBJ1-5): DGGITQSPKYLFRKEGQNVTLSCEQNLNHDAMYWYRQDPGQGLRLIYYSQIVNDFQKGDIAEGYSVSREKKESFPLTVTSAQKNPTAFYLCASSIRQGDQPQHFGDGTRLSIL.

In regard to this clone: Within the sample, other DNA sequences also encode this same CDR3. The chain has TRBV5-6 and TRBJ2-7, with TRBD1 matching 9 bases. V lost 4 bases, J lost 2 bases, and 4 bases stayed unmatched. There are 14 residues in the CDR3. Germline CDR1 SGHDT, CDR2 YYEEEE. The CDR3 sequence: CASSPGQGAYEQYF. The CDR3 coding sequence is TGTGCCAGCAGCCCGGGACAGGGAGCCTACGAGCAGTACTTC.

This clone was observed once. The chain recombines TRBV7-9 with TRBJ1-1; D gene uncertain. The CDR3 runs 13 residues. CDR1 is SEHNR, CDR2 FQNEAQ, per germline (reference sequence). Trimming pared 3 bases from V and 4 bases from J, leaving 9 bases between. The CDR3 coding sequence is TGTGCCAGCAGCTTTAAGGGTAGCACTGAAGCTTTCTTT. Its protein product is CASSFKGSTEAFF.

The J gene is TRBJ2-1, the V gene TRBV9, with TRBD2 identical over 8 bases. This CDR3 is built from 16 residues. V dropped 3 bases and J dropped 1; count of bases not matched to a gene: 6. Looked up from germline, CDR1 is SGDLS and CDR2 is YYNGEE. The CDR3: CASSDLAGTSYNEQFF. The CDR3 DNA sequence: TGTGCCAGCAGCGATTTAGCGGGAACTTCCTACAATGAGCAGTTCTTC.

CDR3 in DNA: TGTGCCAGCAGTTTACGGTCGAGTCTACCCCAGCATTTT. Encoded protein: CASSLRSSLPQHF. The V and J genes are TRBV12-3 or TRBV12-4 and TRBJ1-5; D gene uncertain. V lost 2 bases and J 10 bases, leaving 12 bases between the germline ends. This CDR3 has 13 amino acids.

The chain couples TRBV11-3 to TRBJ2-2; D may correspond to TRBD1 or TRBD2 (5 bases each). The ends were cut back, 5 bases at V and 0 bases at J, with 13 bases in the middle. CDR1 and CDR2 from the germline V gene are SGHNT and YENEEA. The CDR3 spans 16 residues. CDR3 region: CASSTFGATNTGELFF. CDR3 coding DNA: TGTGCCAGCAGCACCTTCGGGGCGACGAACACCGGGGAGCTGTTTTTT.

The genes are TRBV4-3 and TRBJ2-3, with TRBD1 matching over 11 bases. This CDR3 is built from 15 residues. V dropped 0 bases and J dropped 12; count of bases not matched to a gene: 8. Germline CDR1 reads LGHNA; CDR2 reads YSLEER. The CDR3 here is CASSQDRGTGGFQYF. The CDR3 coding sequence is TGCGCCAGCAGCCAAGATCGGGGGACAGGGGGTTTCCAGTATTTT.